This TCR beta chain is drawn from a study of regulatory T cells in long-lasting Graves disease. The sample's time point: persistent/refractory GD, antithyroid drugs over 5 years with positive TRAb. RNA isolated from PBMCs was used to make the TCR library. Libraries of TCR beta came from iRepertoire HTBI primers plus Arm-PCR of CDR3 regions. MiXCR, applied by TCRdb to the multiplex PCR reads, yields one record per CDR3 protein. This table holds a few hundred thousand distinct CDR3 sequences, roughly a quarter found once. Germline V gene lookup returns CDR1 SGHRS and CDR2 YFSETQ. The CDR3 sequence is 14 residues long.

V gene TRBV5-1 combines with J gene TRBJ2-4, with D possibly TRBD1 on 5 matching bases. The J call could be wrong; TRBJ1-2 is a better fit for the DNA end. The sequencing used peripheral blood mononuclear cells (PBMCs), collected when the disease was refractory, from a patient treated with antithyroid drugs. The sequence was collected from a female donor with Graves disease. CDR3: CASSRGTTNYGYTF. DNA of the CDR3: TGCGCCAGCAGCCGCGGGACGACGAACTATGGCTACACCTTC.